This T cell receptor (beta chain) was profiled in a study of shared clonotypes between healthy human individuals. Study overall: The plates for each donor numbered three CD4 naive, three CD4 memory, two CD8 naive and one CD8 memory.

Study-level findings and limits: A limitation of the genetic and exposure-history diversity represented arose from few donors. The authors sampled blood alone, and tissue repertoires likely differ.

A remark on this clone: The antigen is not known.

Several immunoSEQ 96-well plates shared each subset's DNA, each plate a replicate. Libraries were prepared by immunoSEQ multiplex PCR; TCRdb keeps only in-frame clonotypes and omits some of them. The table has 630,000 or so clones, 98% seen once. Selected positively for CCR7 and CD45RO-negative, naive CD8 cells excluded terminally differentiated effector memory CD45RA+ cells. The sample taken for sequencing was naive CD8+ T cells sorted from blood. The origin of this receptor is a man aged 30-40 years in good health.

In DNA form, the CDR3 reads TGTGCCAGCAGTTCCGCCCCCGGGACAGGGGTCACCTACGAGCAGTACTTC. Its protein product is CASSSAPGTGVTYEQYF. The chain uses TRBV28 and TRBJ2-7; 10 nucleotides agree with TRBD1. This CDR3 spans 17 amino acids. J gave up 2 bases and V 4 bases, and 11 bases lay outside the gene matches. Per germline, CDR1 MDHEN and CDR2 SYDVKM.